This entry is about one T cell receptor (beta chain). TCRdb ran MiXCR on the RT-PCR reads and lists one entry per CDR3 protein. The sample holds around 200,000 distinct CDR3 sequences, 38% seen once. This record comes from a study of patients and donors after allogeneic stem cell transplantation. Material: blood, either unsorted or a sorted T cell fraction (not recorded which). The sequence was obtained from a human donor who was either an allogeneic HSCT recipient or a stem cell or donor lymphocyte infusion donor (not recorded which). It is not recorded whose cells these are; they may come from a transplant donor.

The CDR3 loop is CASSLLGGTGISYEQYF. The CDR3 region has the DNA TGTGCCAGCAGCTTGTTAGGAGGGACAGGGATCTCCTACGAGCAGTACTTC. The rearrangement uses TRBV5-4 and TRBJ2-7; 9 bases are a match to TRBD1. The CDR3 consists of 17 residues. Germline V gene data show CDR1 as SGHNT and CDR2 as YYREEE (reference sequence). Trimming at V came to 1 base and at J to 0 bases, leaving 8 bases not matched to a gene.